The 11 T cell receptor beta chains below were found in one sample sequenced in a study of T cells in Graves' hyperthyroidism and ophthalmopathy. Researchers amplified the TCR beta CDR3 regions from RNA transcripts. First-round RT-PCR with HTBI primers amplified the TCR CDR3 region. TCRdb re-called the multiplex PCR reads with MiXCR, one entry per CDR3 protein. This table has 400,000 to 500,000 distinct CDR3 sequences, about an eighth appearing once. Source material: blood. These receptors were taken from a woman aged 18-35 years with Graves' hyperthyroidism.

This clonotype was detected once. The chain links TRBV12-3 or TRBV12-4 to TRBJ2-7, with D perhaps matching TRBD1 (5 bases). Between the trimmed V and J ends, which lost 2 bases and 7 bases, there was a span of 12 bases. This CDR3 contains 13 residues. The CDR3 loop reads CASSLLWGEEQYF. DNA of the CDR3: TGTGCCAGCAGTTTATTGTGGGGCGAGGAGCAGTACTTC.

The table lists this clonotype with many counts. The CDR3 nucleotides are TGTGCCAGCGGATTCGGACTAGCGGGAGGTGGCTACGAGCAGTACGTC. It encodes CASGFGLAGGGYEQYV. The rearrangement joins TRBV6-1 to TRBJ2-7; 14 bases fit TRBD2. The CDR3 extends over 16 amino acids. Trimming at V came to 8 bases and at J to 3 bases, leaving 9 bases not matched to a gene. Germline CDR1 reads MNHNS; CDR2 reads SASEGT.

This clonotype was counted ten times or more. V and J are TRBV2 and TRBJ1-1, with D maybe TRBD1 (5 bases). Germline V gene sequence: CDR1 SNHLY, CDR2 FYNNEI. CDR3 length: 13 amino acids. Trimming removed 5 bases at V and 4 bases at J, with 11 bases between. CDR3 nucleotide sequence: TGTGCCAGCAGTTCGGCGGGGCTCACTGAAGCTTTCTTT. As protein: CASSSAGLTEAFF.

This clonotype was picked up many times. V is TRBV20-1 and J is TRBJ2-7, with TRBD1 matching over 9 bases. Germline CDR1 and CDR2: DFQATT and SNEGSKA (reference sequence). The length of the CDR3 is 13 residues. After removal of 3 bases from V and 2 bases from J, the junction contained 2 bases not matched to a gene. The CDR3 DNA follows: TGCAGTGCTAGGAGGACAGGGGCCTACGAGCAGTACTTC. It specifies CSARRTGAYEQYF.

The chain employs TRBV6-1 and TRBJ2-1, with 7 bases fitting TRBD2. The junction had 10 bases not matched to a gene; V was cut back by 10 bases and J by 4 bases. CDR1 is MNHNS and CDR2 is SASEGT in the germline V gene. The CDR3 spans 14 residues. CDR3 in amino acids: CAIAAAGPYNEQFF. The CDR3, as DNA: TGTGCCATCGCCGCAGCGGGACCTTACAATGAGCAGTTCTTC.

This clonotype was seen many times. The chain couples TRBV2 to TRBJ2-7, with D hard to call. The CDR3 is made up of 13 amino acids. Trimming stripped 3 bases from V and 0 bases from J, with 6 bases between. Germline V lookup: CDR1 SNHLY, CDR2 FYNNEI. The chain's CDR3 is CASSDDFSYEQYF. The CDR3 DNA is TGTGCCAGCAGTGACGACTTCTCCTACGAGCAGTACTTC.

As to this clonotype: A much larger clone is a single base away; this may be a read error. The V gene is TRBV30, the J gene TRBJ2-6; D is unresolved. Germline V CDR1 and CDR2: GTSNPN, SVGIG (reference sequence). The CDR3 consists of 12 residues. Trimming pared 3 bases from V and 2 bases from J, leaving 2 bases between. In nucleotides, the CDR3 is TGTGCCTGGAGGGCTGGGGCCAACGTCCTGACTTTC. Its protein is CAWRAGANVLTF. Together with reference TRBV30 and TRBJ2-6, the CDR3 gives the full variable domain: SQTIHQWPATLVQPVGSPLSLECTVEGTSNPNLYWYRQAAGRGLQLLFYSVGIGQISSEVPQNLSASRPQDRQFILSSKKLLLSDSGFYLCAWRAGANVLTFGAGSRLTVL.

Ten or more counts support this clonotype. CDR3: CASSETLIGLSYNEQFF. DNA for the CDR3: TGTGCCAGCAGTGAAACTCTTATCGGCCTCTCCTACAATGAGCAGTTCTTC. V is TRBV2 and J is TRBJ2-1; D not resolved. Between the trimmed V and J ends, which lost 2 bases and 0 bases, there was a span of 14 bases. Germline V CDR1 and CDR2: SNHLY, FYNNEI. The CDR3 has 17 amino acids.

This clonotype was picked up many times. The chain has TRBV20-1 and TRBJ2-5; no reliable D call. Trimming stripped 6 bases from V and 1 base from J, with 3 bases between. The germline V gene has CDR1 DFQATT and CDR2 SNEGSKA (reference sequence). There are 10 residues in the CDR3. The CDR3 DNA reads TGCAGTGCGCCCCAAGAGACCCAGTACTTC. Its translation: CSAPQETQYF.

This rearrangement joins TRBV6-1 to TRBJ1-1; weak D call: TRBD1 (5 bases). The CDR3 consists of 13 residues. Germline CDR1 reads MNHNS; CDR2 reads SASEGT. The ends were cut back, 6 bases at V and 4 bases at J, with 12 bases in the middle. This chain's CDR3 is CASSPPGATEAFF. The CDR3 DNA reads as TGTGCCAGCAGCCCCCCCGGGGCCACTGAAGCTTTCTTT.

At least ten counts were recorded for this clonotype. V usage is TRBV20-1 and J usage is TRBJ2-1; 7 nucleotides agree with TRBD1. J lost 9 bases, V lost 1 base, and 6 bases had no gene match. The CDR3 length is 13 residues. CDR1 DFQATT and CDR2 SNEGSKA come from the germline V gene (reference sequence). The CDR3 region is CSARVYRGPEQFF. As DNA, the CDR3 is TGCAGTGCTAGAGTTTACAGGGGCCCTGAGCAGTTCTTC.